This T cell receptor (beta chain) originates from a study of T cell repertoires in cytomegalovirus infection. Study at large: HLA-C-restricted CMV epitopes, recently identified, and well-studied HLA-B-restricted ones were used by the study. General study findings and limits: Carriers of CMV plus the relevant HLA were identified by cumulative public TCR beta family frequency.

TCRdb re-analysed the reads in MiXCR, keeping a single row per CDR3 protein. The table has some 940,000 distinct CDR3 sequences, roughly 30% seen once; the top ten hold about 14%. Comment on this clonotype: Its antigen is currently unknown.

Trimming cost V 8 bases and J 3 bases, with 22 bases left between them. This CDR3 region has 17 residues. Germline V gene data show CDR1 as SEHNR and CDR2 as FQNEAQ (reference sequence). The clonotype was recovered from a human donor in good health (CMV status not recorded). Some clones in this sample may be carry-over from other donors' samples. The chain joins TRBV7-9 to TRBJ2-2; D uncertain. The sample was cultured CD8+ T cells from PBMCs, taken from culture after CMV antigen stimulation. Here the CDR3 DNA reads TGTGCCAGCGCAGAGAGAGGTTCGCCCGACGACACCGGGGAGCTGTTTTTT. Residues: CASAERGSPDDTGELFF.